A single sample is the source of the 14 T cell receptor beta chains below, sequenced in a study of Ad26.COV2.S vaccination and SARS-CoV-2 variants. Produced via immunoSEQ multiplex PCR; TCRdb's table is partial and in-frame only. Here the sample spans over 200,000 clones, 70% to 90% being singletons. Treatment indicated: about 20 received Ad26.COV2.S at low or high dose, single or two shots; about 5 received placebo; per-sample allocation not given. Sample collection was performed on day 63 after the first vaccine or placebo injection. Sequenced material: peripheral blood, taken in a trial of Ad26.COV2.S vaccine versus placebo. The receptors were gathered from a person aged 18-60 years who received the Ad26.COV2.S COVID-19 vaccine or a placebo.

The rearrangement joins TRBV5-6 to TRBJ2-5, with 10 nucleotides matching TRBD1. Trimming removed 2 bases from V and 5 bases from J; junction bases left unmatched: 6. Per the germline V gene, CDR1 is SGHDT and CDR2 is YYEEEE. This CDR3 spans 15 amino acids. DNA for the CDR3: TGTGCCAGCAGCTTTGGGACAGGGGATGGGGAGACCCAGTACTTC. Translation gives CASSFGTGDGETQYF.

V is TRBV4-3 and J is TRBJ1-2; no reliable D call. The germline V gene has CDR1 LGHNA and CDR2 YSLEER. There are 14 residues in the CDR3. The germline V and J ends were trimmed by 4 bases and 4 bases, with 13 bases remaining between them. CDR3: CASSPLPGSYGYTF. Written as DNA, the CDR3 is TGCGCCAGCAGCCCACTCCCGGGTAGCTATGGCTACACCTTC.

The gene calls are TRBV7-9 and TRBJ1-4; D might be TRBD1 (6 bases). Trimming stripped 7 bases from V and 4 bases from J, with 16 bases between. CDR1 is SEHNR, CDR2 FQNEAQ, per germline (reference sequence). CDR3 length: 15 residues. The CDR3, as DNA: TGTGCCAGCACCCAAGGGGGGGGAAGTAATGAAAAACTGTTTTTT. Protein sequence: CASTQGGGSNEKLFF.

The chain links TRBV7-2 to TRBJ2-1; tentatively, D is TRBD2 (6 bases). CDR1 and CDR2 from the germline V gene are SGHTA and FQGNSA. V was cut by 6 bases and J by 7 bases, with 19 bases left in between. The CDR3 loop spans 15 amino acids. DNA for the CDR3: TGTGCCAGCAGTAGTAGTGGGACTTATATGAATGAGCAGTTCTTC. It codes for CASSSSGTYMNEQFF.

A single count supports this clone. The V call is TRBV12-5, the J call TRBJ1-2, with D possibly being TRBD1 (6 bases). This CDR3 comprises 16 residues. Trimming stripped 2 bases from V and 1 base from J, with 14 bases between. CDR1 is LGHNT, CDR2 FRNRAP, per germline. The CDR3 protein is CASGLHTPRGNYGYTF. CDR3 sequence (DNA): TGTGCTAGTGGTTTGCATACTCCCAGGGGTAACTATGGCTACACCTTC.

The V and J genes are TRBV10-3 and TRBJ1-2; a weak D match, TRBD1 (5 bases). V was cut by 4 bases and J by 8 bases, with 14 bases left in between. The germline V gene has CDR1 ENHRY and CDR2 SYGVKD. This CDR3 spans 13 amino acids. CDR3 in amino acids: CAISATSTGGYTF. DNA of the CDR3: TGTGCCATCAGTGCGACGAGCACAGGCGGCTACACCTTC.

The genes are TRBV19 and TRBJ2-3; 9 nucleotides agree with TRBD2. V lost 10 bases and J lost 1; bases outside the gene matches: 3. CDR1 is LNHDA, CDR2 SQIVND, per germline (reference sequence). This CDR3 is built from 13 residues. The CDR3 is CAISSGGTDTQYF. The CDR3 coding sequence is TGTGCCATATCTAGCGGGGGCACAGATACGCAGTATTTT.

The chain's CDR3 is CASSQDPGTSGWYEQYF. In nucleotides, the CDR3 is TGCGCCAGCAGCCAAGACCCCGGGACTAGCGGGTGGTACGAGCAGTACTTC. The chain employs TRBV4-3 and TRBJ2-7; TRBD2 aligns across 12 bases. Looked up from germline, CDR1 is LGHNA and CDR2 is YSLEER. The CDR3 runs 17 residues. Unmatched junction bases numbered 7, after V lost 0 bases and J lost 4 bases.

CDR3 amino acids: CASSLAGRSEQYF. The CDR3 DNA reads TGTGCCAGCAGCTTAGCGGGACGGTCCGAGCAGTACTTC. The chain links TRBV7-2 to TRBJ2-7; D possibly matches TRBD1 or TRBD2 (5 bases each). Germline V CDR1 and CDR2: SGHTA, FQGNSA. V lost 0 bases and J 6 bases, leaving 9 bases between the germline ends. The CDR3 loop spans 13 amino acids.

The chain joins TRBV18 to TRBJ2-7; D may be TRBD2 (7 bases). CDR1 is KGHSH and CDR2 is LQKENI in the germline V gene. CDR3 size: 15 residues. Trimming removed 0 bases from V and 2 bases from J, with 11 bases in between. The CDR3 DNA reads TGTGCCAGCTCACCACCGGGAGGGGGAACCTACGAGCAGTACTTC. Translation: CASSPPGGGTYEQYF.

The CDR3 here is CASSKTITLEKLFF. DNA of the CDR3: TGCGCCAGCAGCAAGACCATTACCTTAGAAAAACTGTTTTTT. The chain carries TRBV4-1 and TRBJ1-4; D remains unclear. The CDR3 covers 14 residues. Germline V gives CDR1 MGHRA, CDR2 YSYEKL. With 5 bases removed from V and 8 bases from J, the gap between germline ends came to 15 bases.

The chain links TRBV12-5 to TRBJ2-7; no clear D. The length of the CDR3 is 13 residues. The ends were cut back, 1 base at V and 6 bases at J, with 10 bases in the middle. The germline gives CDR1 LGHNT, CDR2 FRNRAP. The DNA for the CDR3 is TGTGCTAGTGGTTTGGACCTGTCTAGCGAGCAGTACTTC. It encodes CASGLDLSSEQYF.

J is TRBJ2-1 and V is TRBV7-2; 7 bases are shared with TRBD2. The length of the CDR3 is 14 residues. Germline CDR1 and CDR2: SGHTA and FQGNSA. V lost 5 bases, J lost 7 bases, and 8 bases stayed unmatched. The CDR3 DNA reads as TGTGCCAGCAGCCGGCCGGGAGGTATGAATGAGCAGTTCTTC. Translating it yields CASSRPGGMNEQFF.

CDR3 coding DNA: TGTGCCAGCAGCTCCGACAGGGGTAACTCCTACAATGAGCAGTTCTTC. It specifies CASSSDRGNSYNEQFF. The chain carries TRBV7-9 and TRBJ2-1; 8 positions match TRBD1. CDR1 is SEHNR and CDR2 is FQNEAQ in the germline V gene (reference sequence). V dropped 4 bases and J dropped 0; count of bases not matched to a gene: 5. This CDR3 has 16 residues.